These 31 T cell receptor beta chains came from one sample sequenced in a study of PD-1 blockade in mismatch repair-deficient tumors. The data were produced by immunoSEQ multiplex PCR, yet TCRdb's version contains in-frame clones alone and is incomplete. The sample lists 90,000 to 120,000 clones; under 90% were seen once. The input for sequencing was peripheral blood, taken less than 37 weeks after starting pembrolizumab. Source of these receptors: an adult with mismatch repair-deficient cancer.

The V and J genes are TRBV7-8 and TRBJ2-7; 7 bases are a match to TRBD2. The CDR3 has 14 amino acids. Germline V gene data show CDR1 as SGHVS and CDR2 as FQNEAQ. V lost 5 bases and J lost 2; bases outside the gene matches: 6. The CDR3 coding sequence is TGTGCCAGCAGCCCCGGAGCGGGGCCCTACGAGCAGTACTTC. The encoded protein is CASSPGAGPYEQYF. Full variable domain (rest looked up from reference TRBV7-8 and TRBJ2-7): GAGVSQSPRYKVAKRGQDVALRCDPISGHVSLFWYQQALGQGPEFLTYFQNEAQLDKSGLPSDRFFAERPEGSVSTLKIQRTQQEDSAVYLCASSPGAGPYEQYFGPGTRLTVT.

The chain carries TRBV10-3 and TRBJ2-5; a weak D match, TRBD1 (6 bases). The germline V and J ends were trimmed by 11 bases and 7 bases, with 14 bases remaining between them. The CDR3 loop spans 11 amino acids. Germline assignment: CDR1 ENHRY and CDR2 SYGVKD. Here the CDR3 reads CAVYRAGTQYF. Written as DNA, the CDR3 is TGTGCCGTATACAGGGCCGGGACCCAGTACTTC.

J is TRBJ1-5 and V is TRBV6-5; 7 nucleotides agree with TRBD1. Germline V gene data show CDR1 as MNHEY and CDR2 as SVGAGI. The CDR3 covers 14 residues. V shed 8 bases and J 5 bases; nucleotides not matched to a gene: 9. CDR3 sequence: CASRRTQGDQPQHF. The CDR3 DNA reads TGTGCCAGCCGGCGGACCCAGGGGGATCAGCCCCAGCATTTT.

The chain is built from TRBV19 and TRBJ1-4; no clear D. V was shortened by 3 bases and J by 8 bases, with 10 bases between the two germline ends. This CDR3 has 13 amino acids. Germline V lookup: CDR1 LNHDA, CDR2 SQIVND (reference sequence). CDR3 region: CASSILGGEKLFF. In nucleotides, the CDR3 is TGTGCCAGTAGTATTCTCGGCGGAGAAAAACTGTTTTTT.

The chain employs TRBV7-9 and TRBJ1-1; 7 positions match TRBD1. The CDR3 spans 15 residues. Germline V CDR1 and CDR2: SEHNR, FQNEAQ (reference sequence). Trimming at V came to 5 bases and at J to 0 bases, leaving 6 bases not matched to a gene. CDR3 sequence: CASSLFRGMNTEAFF. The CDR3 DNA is TGTGCCAGCAGCCTCTTCAGGGGGATGAACACTGAAGCTTTCTTT.

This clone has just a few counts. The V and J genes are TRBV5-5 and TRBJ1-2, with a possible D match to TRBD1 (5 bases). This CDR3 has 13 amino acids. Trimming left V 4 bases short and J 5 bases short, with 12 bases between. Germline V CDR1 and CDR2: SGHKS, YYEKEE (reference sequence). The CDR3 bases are TGTGCCAGCAGCCCCGGGACGGTTTATGGCTACACCTTC. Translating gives CASSPGTVYGYTF.

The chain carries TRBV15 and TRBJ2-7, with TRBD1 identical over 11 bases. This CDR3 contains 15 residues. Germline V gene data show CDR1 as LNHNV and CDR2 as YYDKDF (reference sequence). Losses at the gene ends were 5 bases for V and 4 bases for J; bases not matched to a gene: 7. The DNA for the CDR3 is TGTGCCACCAGCCTCCGGACAGGGGGCTTATACGAGCAGTACTTC. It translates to CATSLRTGGLYEQYF.

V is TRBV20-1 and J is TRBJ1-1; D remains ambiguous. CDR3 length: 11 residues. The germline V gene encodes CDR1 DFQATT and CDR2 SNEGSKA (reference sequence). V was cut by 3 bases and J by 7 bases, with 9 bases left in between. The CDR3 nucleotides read TGCAGTGCTAGGGATACGGTTGAAGCTTTCTTT. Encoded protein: CSARDTVEAFF.

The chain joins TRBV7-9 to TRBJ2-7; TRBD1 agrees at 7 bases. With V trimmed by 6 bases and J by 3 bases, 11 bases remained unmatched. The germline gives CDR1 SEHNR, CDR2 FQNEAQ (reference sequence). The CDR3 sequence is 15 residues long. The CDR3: CASRSTGLSLYEQYF. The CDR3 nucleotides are TGTGCCAGCAGATCGACAGGGCTTTCCCTCTACGAGCAGTACTTC.

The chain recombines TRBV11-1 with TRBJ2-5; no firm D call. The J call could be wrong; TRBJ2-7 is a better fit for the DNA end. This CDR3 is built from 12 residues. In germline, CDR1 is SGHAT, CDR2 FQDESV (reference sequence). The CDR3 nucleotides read TGTGCCAGCAGCTTAGAGTGGGGCGAGCAGTACTTC. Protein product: CASSLEWGEQYF.

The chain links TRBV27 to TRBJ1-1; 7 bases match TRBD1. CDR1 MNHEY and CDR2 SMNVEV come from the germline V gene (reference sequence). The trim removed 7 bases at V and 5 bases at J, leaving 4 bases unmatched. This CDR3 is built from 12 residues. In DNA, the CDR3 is TGTGCCAGCAAGGCAGGGGGAACTGAAGCTTTCTTT. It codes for CASKAGGTEAFF.

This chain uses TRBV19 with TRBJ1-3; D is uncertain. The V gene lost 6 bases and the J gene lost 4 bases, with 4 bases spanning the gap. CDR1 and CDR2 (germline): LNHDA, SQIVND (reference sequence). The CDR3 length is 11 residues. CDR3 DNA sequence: TGTGCCAGTAGAGGAGGAAACACCATATATTTT. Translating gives CASRGGNTIYF.

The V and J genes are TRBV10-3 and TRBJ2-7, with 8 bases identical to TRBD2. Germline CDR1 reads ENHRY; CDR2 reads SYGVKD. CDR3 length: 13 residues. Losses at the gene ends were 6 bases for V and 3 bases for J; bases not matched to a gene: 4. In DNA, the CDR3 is TGTGCCATCAGGACTAGCGCGGACTACGAGCAGTACTTC. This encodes CAIRTSADYEQYF.

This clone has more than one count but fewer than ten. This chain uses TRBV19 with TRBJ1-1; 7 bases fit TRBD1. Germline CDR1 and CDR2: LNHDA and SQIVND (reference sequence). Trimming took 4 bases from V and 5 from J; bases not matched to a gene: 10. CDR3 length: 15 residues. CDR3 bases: TGTGCCAGTAGTAGGGACAGAATTGGATTGACTGAAGCTTTCTTT. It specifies CASSRDRIGLTEAFF.

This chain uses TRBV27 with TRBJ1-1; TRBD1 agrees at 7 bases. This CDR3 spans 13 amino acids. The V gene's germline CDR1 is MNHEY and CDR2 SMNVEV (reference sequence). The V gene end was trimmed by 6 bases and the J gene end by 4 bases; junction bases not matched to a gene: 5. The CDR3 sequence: CASRIDRVTEAFF. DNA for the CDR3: TGTGCCAGCAGAATAGACAGGGTCACTGAAGCTTTCTTT.

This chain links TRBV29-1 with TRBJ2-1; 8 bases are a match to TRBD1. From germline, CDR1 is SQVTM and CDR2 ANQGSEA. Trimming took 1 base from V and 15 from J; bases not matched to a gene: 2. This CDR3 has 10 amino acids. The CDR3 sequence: CSVEAQGAFF. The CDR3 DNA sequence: TGCAGCGTTGAAGCTCAGGGGGCGTTCTTC.

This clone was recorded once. The CDR3 spells CASSLASGGAYEQYF. The CDR3 DNA follows: TGTGCCAGCAGCTTGGCCTCAGGGGGAGCCTACGAGCAGTACTTC. This chain links TRBV5-4 with TRBJ2-7; 7 nucleotides line up with TRBD1. Germline-derived CDR1 and CDR2 are SGHNT and YYREEE (reference sequence). Trimming removed 0 bases from V and 2 bases from J; junction bases left unmatched: 5. The CDR3 is made up of 15 amino acids.

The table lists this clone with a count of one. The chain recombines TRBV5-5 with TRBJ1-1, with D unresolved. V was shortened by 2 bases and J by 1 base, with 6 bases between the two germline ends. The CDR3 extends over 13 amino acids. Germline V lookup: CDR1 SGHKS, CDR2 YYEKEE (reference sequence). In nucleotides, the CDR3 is TGTGCCAGCAGCTTCAGCCAGAACACTGAAGCTTTCTTT. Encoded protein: CASSFSQNTEAFF.

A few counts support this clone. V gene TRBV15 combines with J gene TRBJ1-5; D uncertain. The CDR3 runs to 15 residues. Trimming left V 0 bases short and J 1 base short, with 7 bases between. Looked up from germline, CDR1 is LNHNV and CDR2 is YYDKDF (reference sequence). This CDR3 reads CATSRELASNQPQHF. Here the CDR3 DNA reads TGTGCCACCAGCAGAGAGTTGGCAAGCAATCAGCCCCAGCATTTT.

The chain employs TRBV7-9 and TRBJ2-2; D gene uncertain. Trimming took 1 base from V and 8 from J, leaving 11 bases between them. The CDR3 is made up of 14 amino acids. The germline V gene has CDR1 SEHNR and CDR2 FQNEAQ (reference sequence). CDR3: CASSLDFPAGELFF. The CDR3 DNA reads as TGTGCCAGCAGCTTAGACTTCCCGGCAGGGGAGCTGTTTTTT. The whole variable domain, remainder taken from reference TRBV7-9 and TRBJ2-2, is DTGVSQNPRHKITKRGQNVTFRCDPISEHNRLYWYRQTLGQGPEFLTYFQNEAQLEKSRLLSDRFSAERPKGSFSTLEIQRTEQGDSAMYLCASSLDFPAGELFFGEGSRLTVL.

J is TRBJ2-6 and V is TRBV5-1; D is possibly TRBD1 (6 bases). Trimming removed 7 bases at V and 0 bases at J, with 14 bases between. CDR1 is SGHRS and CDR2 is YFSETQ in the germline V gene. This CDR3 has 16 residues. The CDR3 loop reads CASANRATSGANVLTF. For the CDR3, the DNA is TGCGCCAGCGCCAACAGGGCGACCTCTGGGGCCAACGTCCTGACTTTC.

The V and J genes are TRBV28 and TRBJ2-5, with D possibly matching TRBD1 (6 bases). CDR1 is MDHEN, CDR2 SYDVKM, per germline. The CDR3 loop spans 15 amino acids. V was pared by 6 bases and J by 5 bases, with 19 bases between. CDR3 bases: TGTGCCAGCAGACTTAGGACAGTCCGGAGTGAGACCCAGTACTTC. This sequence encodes CASRLRTVRSETQYF.

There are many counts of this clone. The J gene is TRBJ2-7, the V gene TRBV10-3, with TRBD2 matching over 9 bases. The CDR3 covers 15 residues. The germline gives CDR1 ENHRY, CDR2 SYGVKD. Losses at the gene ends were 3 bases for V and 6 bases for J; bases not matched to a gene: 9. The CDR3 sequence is CAISEGREGQREQYF. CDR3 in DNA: TGTGCCATCAGTGAAGGGCGGGAGGGCCAGCGCGAGCAGTACTTC.

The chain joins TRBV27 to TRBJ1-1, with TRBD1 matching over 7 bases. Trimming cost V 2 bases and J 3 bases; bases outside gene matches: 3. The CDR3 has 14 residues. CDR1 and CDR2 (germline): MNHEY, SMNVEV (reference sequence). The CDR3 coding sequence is TGTGCCAGCAGTTTACAGGGGGGTCACACTGAAGCTTTCTTT. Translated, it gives CASSLQGGHTEAFF.

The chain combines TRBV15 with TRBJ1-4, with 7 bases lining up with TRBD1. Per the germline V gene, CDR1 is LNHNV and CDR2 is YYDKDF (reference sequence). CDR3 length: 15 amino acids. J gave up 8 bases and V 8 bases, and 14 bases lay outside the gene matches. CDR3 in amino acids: CATVDRQGLGEKLFF. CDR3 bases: TGTGCCACCGTTGATCGACAGGGATTAGGGGAAAAACTGTTTTTT.

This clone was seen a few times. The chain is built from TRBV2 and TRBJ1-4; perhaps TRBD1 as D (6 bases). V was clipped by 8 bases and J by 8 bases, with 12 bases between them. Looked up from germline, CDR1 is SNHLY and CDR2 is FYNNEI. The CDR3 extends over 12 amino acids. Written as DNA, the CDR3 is TGTGCCAGCGTTGATCAGGGGGAAAAACTGTTTTTT. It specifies CASVDQGEKLFF.

CDR3 loop: CASSRTALNTEAFF. In nucleotides, the CDR3 is TGTGCCAGTAGTCGGACAGCCTTGAACACTGAAGCTTTCTTT. This chain connects TRBV19 to TRBJ1-1; perhaps TRBD1 as D (6 bases). The CDR3 covers 14 residues. V was trimmed by 5 bases and J by 0 bases, leaving 10 bases between them. Germline V gene sequence: CDR1 LNHDA, CDR2 SQIVND (reference sequence).

CDR3 protein: CASSHTPGQSYEQYF. The CDR3 DNA follows: TGTGCCAGCAGTCATACTCCGGGACAATCCTACGAGCAGTACTTC. The V and J genes are TRBV6-6 and TRBJ2-7; D may be TRBD1 (6 bases). Germline values: CDR1 MNHNY, CDR2 SVGAGI (reference sequence). V was trimmed by 5 bases and J by 1 base, leaving 15 bases between them. CDR3 length: 15 residues.

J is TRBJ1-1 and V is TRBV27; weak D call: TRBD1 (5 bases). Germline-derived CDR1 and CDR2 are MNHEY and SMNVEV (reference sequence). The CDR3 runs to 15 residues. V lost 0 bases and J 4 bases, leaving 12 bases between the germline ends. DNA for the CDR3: TGTGCCAGCAGTTTATCTTCAGGGAAGCGCACTGAAGCTTTCTTT. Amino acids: CASSLSSGKRTEAFF.

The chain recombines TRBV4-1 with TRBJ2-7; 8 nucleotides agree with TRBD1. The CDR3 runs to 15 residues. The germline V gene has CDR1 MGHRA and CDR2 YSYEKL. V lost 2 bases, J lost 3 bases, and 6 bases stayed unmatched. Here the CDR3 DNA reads TGCGCCAGCAGCCAAACCGGGACAGGACTCTACGAGCAGTACTTC. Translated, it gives CASSQTGTGLYEQYF.

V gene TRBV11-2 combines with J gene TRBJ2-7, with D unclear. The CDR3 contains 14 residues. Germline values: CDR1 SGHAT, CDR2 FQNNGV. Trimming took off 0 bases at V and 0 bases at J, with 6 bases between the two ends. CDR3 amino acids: CASSLDGSSYEQYF. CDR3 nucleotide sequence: TGTGCCAGCAGCTTAGACGGTAGCTCCTACGAGCAGTACTTC.